Each of the 13 T cell receptor beta chains below was sequenced from the same sample in a study of vaccination effects on CD4 cells after COVID-19. Using viral peptide pools, the ViraFEST assay grew out antigen-specific CD4+ T cells prior to sequencing. An approximately 10-day culture period preceded the isolation of CD4+ T cells. Participants were vaccinated with two doses of either the BNT162b2 or mRNA-1273 vaccine. The antigens for these receptors are not known. Produced via immunoSEQ multiplex PCR; TCRdb's table is partial and in-frame only. The sample lists 14,000 or so clones, roughly 72% occurring once. The material sequenced was CD4+ T cells from PBMCs cultured with SARS-CoV-2 spike peptides, taken after COVID-19 vaccination. Receptor source: a human donor who received a COVID-19 vaccine.

This chain uses TRBV5-1 with TRBJ1-1, with D possibly TRBD1 on 5 matching bases. The CDR3 length is 14 residues. Trimming cost V 0 bases and J 3 bases, with 9 bases left between them. The germline V gene encodes CDR1 SGHRS and CDR2 YFSETQ. The CDR3 DNA is TGCGCCAGCAGCTTGGGGGGGAGTCACACTGAAGCTTTCTTT. Protein: CASSLGGSHTEAFF.

The genes are TRBV24-1 and TRBJ2-3; no definite D call. Trimming cost V 3 bases and J 4 bases, with 7 bases left between them. Germline assignment: CDR1 KGHDR and CDR2 SFDVKD. This CDR3 spans 13 amino acids. The CDR3 region has the DNA TGTGCCACCAGTGATCTCTCCGCAGATACGCAGTATTTT. Translating gives CATSDLSADTQYF.

This clone was picked up one time. The rearrangement links TRBV2 to TRBJ2-7; 8 nucleotides match TRBD1. The germline V gene has CDR1 SNHLY and CDR2 FYNNEI. CDR3 length equals 15 residues. Germline trimming cut 6 bases from V and 3 bases from J; bases unmatched to any gene: 10. CDR3 DNA: TGTGCCAGCAGACCGGACAGGGCGGGCCTCTACGAGCAGTACTTC. It translates to CASRPDRAGLYEQYF.

In DNA, the CDR3 is TGCGCCAGCAGCTTGGGAAGGCTAGGAGGCTATGGCTACACCTTC. Translated: CASSLGRLGGYGYTF. The V and J genes are TRBV5-1 and TRBJ1-2; D is unresolved. The germline CDR1 and CDR2 sequences are SGHRS and YFSETQ. V lost 0 bases and J lost 4, with 13 bases in between. This CDR3 has 15 residues.

DNA of the CDR3: TGTGCCAGCAGCCAAGATCGCGGGGGCGCTTTGGATGGCTACACCTTC. Amino acid sequence: CASSQDRGGALDGYTF. The chain is built from TRBV3-1 (or the pseudogene TRBV3-2) and TRBJ1-2; TRBD1 is a possible D gene (6 bases). The CDR3 sequence is 16 residues long. With 0 bases removed from V and 6 bases from J, the gap between germline ends came to 17 bases. CDR1 and CDR2 (germline): LGHDT, YNNKEL (reference sequence).

V and J are TRBV28 and TRBJ1-1; D is ambiguous. The V end lost 6 bases, the J end lost 0 bases, and 14 bases lay between the germline ends. There are 15 residues in the CDR3. Germline lookup yields CDR1 MDHEN and CDR2 SYDVKM. CDR3 sequence: CASRPFKGVNTEAFF. The CDR3 bases are TGTGCCAGCAGACCTTTCAAAGGAGTGAACACTGAAGCTTTCTTT.

The chain joins TRBV9 to TRBJ1-6, with TRBD1 matching 8 bases. This CDR3 contains 16 residues. CDR1 and CDR2 (germline): SGDLS, YYNGEE. J gave up 9 bases and V 5 bases, and 13 bases lay outside the gene matches. The CDR3 region is CASSLSRDRTCSPLHF. CDR3 DNA sequence: TGTGCCAGCAGTCTGAGCCGGGACAGGACGTGTTCACCCCTCCACTTT.

Regarding this clone: The sample carries other DNA sequences with the same CDR3. The chain combines TRBV28 with TRBJ1-1; 8 nucleotides align to TRBD1. Germline V gene lookup returns CDR1 MDHEN and CDR2 SYDVKM. There are 14 residues in the CDR3. V trimming: 5 bases; J trimming: 1 base; junction bases outside the gene matches: 3. The CDR3, as DNA: TGTGCCAGCAGTCCAGGGGGCTCGAACACTGAAGCTTTCTTT. Translating it yields CASSPGGSNTEAFF.

In this sample, this clone turned up once. The chain employs TRBV5-1 and TRBJ1-4; tentatively, D is TRBD1 (6 bases). The CDR3 runs 16 residues. Germline lookup yields CDR1 SGHRS and CDR2 YFSETQ. V was pared by 0 bases and J by 7 bases, with 16 bases between. The CDR3 DNA reads TGCGCCAGCAGCTTGGAACCTCGGGGGGCTTCTGAAAAACTGTTTTTT. Translating it yields CASSLEPRGASEKLFF. The variable domain in full, with the rest retrieved from reference TRBV5-1 and TRBJ1-4, is KAGVTQTPRYLIKTRGQQVTLSCSPISGHRSVSWYQQTPGQGLQFLFEYFSETQRNKGNFPGRFSGRQFSNSRSEMNVSTLELGDSALYLCASSLEPRGASEKLFFGSGTQLSVL.

The genes are TRBV19 and TRBJ1-6; 10 bases line up with TRBD1. J was trimmed by 9 bases and V by 2 bases; bases with no gene match: 10. CDR3 length: 17 amino acids. Germline V gene sequence: CDR1 LNHDA, CDR2 SQIVND (reference sequence). CDR3 amino acids: CASSIRKPGTGVSPLHF. The CDR3 coding sequence is TGTGCCAGTAGTATACGCAAACCCGGGACAGGGGTTTCACCCCTCCACTTT.

With respect to this clone: At one end the junction does not follow the germline gene, possibly because of a read error. The rearrangement joins TRBV30 to TRBJ1-2; 8 bases fit TRBD1. The length of the CDR3 is 13 residues. Germline CDR1 reads GTSNPN; CDR2 reads SVGIG (reference sequence). The DNA of the CDR3 is TGTGCCTGGAGTATACTTGGACAGGGACCCTTTGCCTTC. Translation: CAWSILGQGPFAF.

This chain uses TRBV7-8 with TRBJ2-1; D tentatively fits TRBD1 or TRBD2 (5 bases each). V lost 8 bases and J 10 bases, leaving 15 bases between the germline ends. The CDR3 is 12 residues long. The germline V gene encodes CDR1 SGHVS and CDR2 FQNEAQ. The CDR3 is CASSGAVGEQFF. The CDR3 bases are TGTGCCAGCTCCGGGGCCGTGGGGGAGCAGTTCTTC.

By proportion, this clone is medium-sized (0.01 to 0.1%). The chain links TRBV29-1 to TRBJ2-1, with 8 bases aligning to TRBD1. Unmatched junction bases numbered 9, after V lost 1 base and J lost 13 bases. This CDR3 comprises 13 residues. CDR1 is SQVTM, CDR2 ANQGSEA, per germline. The CDR3 nucleotides are TGCAGCGTTGAAGGGGACAGGACTGCCTCTCAGTTCTTC. Translated, it gives CSVEGDRTASQFF.